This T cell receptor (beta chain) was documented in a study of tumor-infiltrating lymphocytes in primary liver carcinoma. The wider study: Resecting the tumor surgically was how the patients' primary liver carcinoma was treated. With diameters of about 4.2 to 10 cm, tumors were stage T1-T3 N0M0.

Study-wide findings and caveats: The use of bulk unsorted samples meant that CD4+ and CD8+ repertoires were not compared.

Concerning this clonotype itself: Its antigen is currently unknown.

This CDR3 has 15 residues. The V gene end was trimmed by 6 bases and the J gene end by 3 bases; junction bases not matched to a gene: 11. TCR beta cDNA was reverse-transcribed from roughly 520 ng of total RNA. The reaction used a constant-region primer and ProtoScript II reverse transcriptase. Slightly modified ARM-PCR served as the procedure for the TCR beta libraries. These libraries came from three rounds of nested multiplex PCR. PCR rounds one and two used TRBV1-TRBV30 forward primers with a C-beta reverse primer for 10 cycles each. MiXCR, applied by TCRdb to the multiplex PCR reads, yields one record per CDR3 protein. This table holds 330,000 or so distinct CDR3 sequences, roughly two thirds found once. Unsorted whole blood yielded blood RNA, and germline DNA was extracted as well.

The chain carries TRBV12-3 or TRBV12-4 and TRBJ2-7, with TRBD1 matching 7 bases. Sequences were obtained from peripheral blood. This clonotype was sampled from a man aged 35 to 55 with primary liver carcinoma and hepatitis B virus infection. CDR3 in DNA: TGTGCCAGCAGGGCCGGGACAGCCTATCTCTACGAGCAGTACTTC. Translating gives CASRAGTAYLYEQYF.